This T cell receptor beta chain is drawn from a study of T-cell memory formation after mild COVID-19. As for the study in general: The two donors had largely donor-specific TCR clusters. Findings and caveats of the study: Pre-infection memory carried some responding clones, suggesting that cross-reactive memory joined.

On this clonotype itself: The antigen is unknown.

Constant-segment-primed 5'RACE gave TCR alpha and TCR beta cDNA libraries with sample barcodes and UMIs. TCRdb re-called the 5' RACE reads with MiXCR, one entry per CDR3 protein. The repertoire holds around 450,000 distinct CDR3 sequences, approximately 25% seen once, with 8.8% in the top ten. Trimming cost V 1 base and J 6 bases; bases outside gene matches: 8. This CDR3 spans 17 amino acids. Germline-derived CDR1 and CDR2 are SEHNR and FQNEAQ (reference sequence). The sample was PBMCs or a T cell subset sorted from them (not recorded which). The source is an adult woman who had mild COVID-19 (a few samples of this study predate the infection). Cell type and time point are not known. The chain is built from TRBV7-9 and TRBJ2-1; 11 bases map to TRBD2. In DNA, the CDR3 is TGTGCCAGCAGCTTAGGGGTAGCGGGAGGGATCGGCAATGAGCAGTTCTTC. Encoded protein: CASSLGVAGGIGNEQFF.